This T cell receptor beta chain appears in the sequencing data of a study of blood T cell repertoires in COVID-19. The method was immunoSEQ multiplex PCR; TCRdb's version includes in-frame clones alone and lacks a portion of them. This sample has 50,000 to 65,000 clones, with more than 75% found just once. Trimming shortened V by 5 bases and J by 0 bases, and 12 bases separated the two germline ends. Per germline, CDR1 SGHDT and CDR2 YYEEEE. The length of the CDR3 is 14 residues. V gene TRBV5-6 combines with J gene TRBJ2-7, with TRBD1 as a possible D gene (5 bases). This clonotype was sampled from an older woman with acute or convalescent COVID-19. Sequencing input: peripheral blood. DNA of the CDR3: TGTGCCAGCAGAGAAGTTAGGGGCTCCTACGAGCAGTACTTC. Translated, it gives CASREVRGSYEQYF.